The source of this T cell receptor beta chain is a study of blood T cells in healthy people across ages. With 0 bases removed from V and 5 bases from J, the gap between germline ends came to 17 bases. This CDR3 is 16 amino acids long. Germline-derived CDR1 and CDR2 are SGDLS and YYNGEE. Primed by a sample-barcoded 5' primer and a J-beta primer mix, a second PCR proceeded for 7 to 11 cycles. Each cDNA molecule was tagged by a template-switch adaptor that had 12 random nucleotides. TCRdb used MiXCR to reprocess the 5' RACE reads, holding one entry per CDR3 protein. There are about 970,000 distinct CDR3 sequences in the sample; roughly 51% occur only once, and roughly a fifth lies in the top ten.

The rearrangement links TRBV9 to TRBJ2-5; D tentatively reads TRBD1 or TRBD2 (6 bases each). The sequence derives from a woman aged 55-69 years in good health. Material: blood. This CDR3 is CASSVDFYGGRETQYF. The CDR3 bases are TGTGCCAGCAGCGTAGATTTTTACGGGGGCAGGGAGACCCAGTACTTC.